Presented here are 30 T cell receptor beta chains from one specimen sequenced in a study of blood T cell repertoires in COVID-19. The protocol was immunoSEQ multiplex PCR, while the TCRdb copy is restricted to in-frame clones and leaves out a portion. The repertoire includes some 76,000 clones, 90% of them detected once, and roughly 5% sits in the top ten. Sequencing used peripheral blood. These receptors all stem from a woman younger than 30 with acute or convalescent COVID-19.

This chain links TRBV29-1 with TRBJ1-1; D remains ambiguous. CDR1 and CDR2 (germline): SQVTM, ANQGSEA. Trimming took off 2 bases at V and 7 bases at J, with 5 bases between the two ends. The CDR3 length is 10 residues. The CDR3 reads CSVEQVEAFF. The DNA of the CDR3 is TGCAGCGTTGAACAGGTTGAAGCTTTCTTT.

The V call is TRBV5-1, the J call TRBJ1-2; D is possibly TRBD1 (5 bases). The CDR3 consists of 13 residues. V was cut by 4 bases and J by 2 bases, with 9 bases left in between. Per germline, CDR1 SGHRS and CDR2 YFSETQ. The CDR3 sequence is CASSIDSNYGYTF. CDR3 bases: TGCGCCAGCAGCATCGACAGCAACTATGGCTACACCTTC.

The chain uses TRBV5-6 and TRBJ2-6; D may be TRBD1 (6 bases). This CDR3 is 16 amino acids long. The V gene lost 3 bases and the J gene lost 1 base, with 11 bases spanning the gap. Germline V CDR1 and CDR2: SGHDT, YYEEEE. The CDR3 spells CASSWGQMSGANVLTF. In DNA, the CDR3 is TGTGCCAGCAGCTGGGGACAAATGTCTGGGGCCAACGTCCTGACTTTC.

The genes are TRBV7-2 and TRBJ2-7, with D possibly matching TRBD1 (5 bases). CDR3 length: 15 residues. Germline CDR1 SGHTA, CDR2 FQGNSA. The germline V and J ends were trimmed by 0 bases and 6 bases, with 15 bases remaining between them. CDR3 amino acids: CASSLAGLTESEQYF. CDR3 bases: TGTGCCAGCAGCTTAGCGGGCCTGACAGAGAGCGAGCAGTACTTC.

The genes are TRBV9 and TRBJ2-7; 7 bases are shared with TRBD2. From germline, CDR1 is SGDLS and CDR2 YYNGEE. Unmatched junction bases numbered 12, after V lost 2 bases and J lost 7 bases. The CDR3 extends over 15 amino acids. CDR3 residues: CASSVGLGSGREQYF. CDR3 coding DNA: TGTGCCAGCAGCGTGGGTCTTGGCTCCGGGAGGGAGCAGTACTTC. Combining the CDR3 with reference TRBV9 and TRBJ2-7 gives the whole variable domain DSGVTQTPKHLITATGQRVTLRCSPRSGDLSVYWYQQSLDQGLQFLIQYYNGEERAKGNILERFSAQQFPDLHSELNLSSLELGDSALYFCASSVGLGSGREQYFGPGTRLTVT.

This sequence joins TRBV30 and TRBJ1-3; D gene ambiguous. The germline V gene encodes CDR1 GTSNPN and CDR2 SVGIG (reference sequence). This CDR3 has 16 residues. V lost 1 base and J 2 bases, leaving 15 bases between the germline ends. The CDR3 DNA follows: TGTGCCTGGAGTGCCCCCCGCGGTGAGGCTGGAAACACCATATATTTT. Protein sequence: CAWSAPRGEAGNTIYF.

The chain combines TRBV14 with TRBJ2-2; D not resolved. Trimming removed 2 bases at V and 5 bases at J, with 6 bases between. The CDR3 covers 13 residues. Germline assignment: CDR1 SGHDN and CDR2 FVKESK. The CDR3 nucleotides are TGTGCCAGCAGCCAACTTAGAACCGGGGAGCTGTTTTTT. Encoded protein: CASSQLRTGELFF.

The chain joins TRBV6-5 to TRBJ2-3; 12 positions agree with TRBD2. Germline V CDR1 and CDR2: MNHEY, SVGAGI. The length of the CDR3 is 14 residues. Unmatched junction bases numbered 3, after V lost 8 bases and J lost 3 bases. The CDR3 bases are TGTGCCAGCCGGCTAGCGGGGGGGACAGATACGCAGTATTTT. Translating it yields CASRLAGGTDTQYF.

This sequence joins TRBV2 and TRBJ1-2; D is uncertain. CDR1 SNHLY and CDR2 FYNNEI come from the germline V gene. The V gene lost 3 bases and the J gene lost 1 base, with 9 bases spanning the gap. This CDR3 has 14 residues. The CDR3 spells CASSDGALNYGYTF. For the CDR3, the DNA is TGTGCCAGCAGTGATGGTGCACTTAACTATGGCTACACCTTC.

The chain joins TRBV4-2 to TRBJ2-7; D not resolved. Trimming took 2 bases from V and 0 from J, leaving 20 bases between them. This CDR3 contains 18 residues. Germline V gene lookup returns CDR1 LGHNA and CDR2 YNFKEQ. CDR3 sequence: CASSQKAPDFGSSYEQYF. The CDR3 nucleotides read TGTGCCAGCAGCCAAAAAGCCCCCGATTTCGGTAGCTCCTACGAGCAGTACTTC.

CDR3 coding DNA: TGTGCCAGCAGTTTATGGCGGGGCCCCTACATGAACACTGAAGCTTTCTTT. Its protein is CASSLWRGPYMNTEAFF. The chain couples TRBV27 to TRBJ1-1, with a weak D call TRBD1 (5 bases). Trimming stripped 1 base from V and 0 bases from J, with 15 bases between. The germline gives CDR1 MNHEY, CDR2 SMNVEV (reference sequence). The CDR3 extends over 17 amino acids.

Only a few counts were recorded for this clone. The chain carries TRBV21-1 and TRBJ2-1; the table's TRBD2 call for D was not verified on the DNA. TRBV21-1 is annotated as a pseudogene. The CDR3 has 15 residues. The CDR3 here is CASSKALAGGREQFF. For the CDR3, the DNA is TGTGCCAGCAGCAAAGCGCTAGCGGGAGGTCGTGAGCAGTTCTTC.

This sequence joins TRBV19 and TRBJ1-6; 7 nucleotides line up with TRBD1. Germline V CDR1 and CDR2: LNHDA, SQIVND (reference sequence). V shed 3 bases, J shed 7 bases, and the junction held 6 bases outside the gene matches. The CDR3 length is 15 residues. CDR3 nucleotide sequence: TGTGCCAGTAGTATCCAACAGGGGTCAAATTCACCCCTCCACTTT. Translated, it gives CASSIQQGSNSPLHF.

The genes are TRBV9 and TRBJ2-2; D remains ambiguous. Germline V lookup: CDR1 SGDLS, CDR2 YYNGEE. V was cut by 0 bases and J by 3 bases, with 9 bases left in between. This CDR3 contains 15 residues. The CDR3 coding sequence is TGTGCCAGCAGCGTAGGGGCCCAGGACACCGGGGAGCTGTTTTTT. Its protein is CASSVGAQDTGELFF. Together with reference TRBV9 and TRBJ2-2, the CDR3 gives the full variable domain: DSGVTQTPKHLITATGQRVTLRCSPRSGDLSVYWYQQSLDQGLQFLIQYYNGEERAKGNILERFSAQQFPDLHSELNLSSLELGDSALYFCASSVGAQDTGELFFGEGSRLTVL.

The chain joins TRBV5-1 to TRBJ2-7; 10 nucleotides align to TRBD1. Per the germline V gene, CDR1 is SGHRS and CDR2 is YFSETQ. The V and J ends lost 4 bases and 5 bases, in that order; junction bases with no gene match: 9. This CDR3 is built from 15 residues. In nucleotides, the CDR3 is TGCGCCAGCAGCCGTGGGGGGACAGGGGTCGACGAGCAGTACTTC. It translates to CASSRGGTGVDEQYF.

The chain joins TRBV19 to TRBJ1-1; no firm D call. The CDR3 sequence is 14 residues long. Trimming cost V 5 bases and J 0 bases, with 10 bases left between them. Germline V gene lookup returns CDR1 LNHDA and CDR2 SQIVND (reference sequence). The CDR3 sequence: CASSENSLNTEAFF. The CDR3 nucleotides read TGTGCCAGTAGTGAAAACAGCTTGAACACTGAAGCTTTCTTT.

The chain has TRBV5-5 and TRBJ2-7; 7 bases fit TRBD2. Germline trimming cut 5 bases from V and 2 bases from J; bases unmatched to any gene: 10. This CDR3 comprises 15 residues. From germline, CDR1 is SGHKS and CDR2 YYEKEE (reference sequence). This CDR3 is CASRRLAEATYEQYF. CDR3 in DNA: TGTGCCAGCAGACGGCTAGCGGAAGCTACCTACGAGCAGTACTTC.

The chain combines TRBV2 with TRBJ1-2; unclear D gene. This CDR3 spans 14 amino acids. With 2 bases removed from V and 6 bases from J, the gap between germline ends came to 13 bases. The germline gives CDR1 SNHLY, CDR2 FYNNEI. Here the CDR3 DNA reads TGTGCCAGCAGTGAAAGAGGGATCGGAGATGGCTACACCTTC. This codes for CASSERGIGDGYTF.

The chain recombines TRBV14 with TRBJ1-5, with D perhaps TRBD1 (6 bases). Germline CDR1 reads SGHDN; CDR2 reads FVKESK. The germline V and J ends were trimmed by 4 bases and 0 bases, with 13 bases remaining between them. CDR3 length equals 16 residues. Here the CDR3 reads CASSPGDRPSNQPQHF. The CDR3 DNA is TGTGCCAGCAGCCCCGGTGACAGGCCTAGCAATCAGCCCCAGCATTTT.

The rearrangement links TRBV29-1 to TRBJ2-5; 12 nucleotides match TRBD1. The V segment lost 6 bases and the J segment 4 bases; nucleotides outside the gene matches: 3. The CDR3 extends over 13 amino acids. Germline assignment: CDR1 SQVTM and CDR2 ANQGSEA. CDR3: CSVGQGALETQYF. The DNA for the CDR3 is TGCAGCGTGGGACAGGGGGCTTTAGAGACCCAGTACTTC.

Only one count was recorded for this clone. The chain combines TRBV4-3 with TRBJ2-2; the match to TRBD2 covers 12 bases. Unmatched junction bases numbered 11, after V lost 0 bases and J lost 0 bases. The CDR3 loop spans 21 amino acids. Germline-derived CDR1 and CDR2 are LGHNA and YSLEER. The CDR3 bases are TGCGCCAGCAGCCAAGATCGGGCGACTAGCGGGAGTTTCGCGAACACCGGGGAGCTGTTTTTT. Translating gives CASSQDRATSGSFANTGELFF.

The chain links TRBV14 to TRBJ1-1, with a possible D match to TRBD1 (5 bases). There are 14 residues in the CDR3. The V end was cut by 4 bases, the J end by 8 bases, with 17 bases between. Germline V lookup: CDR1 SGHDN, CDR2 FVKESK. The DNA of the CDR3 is TGTGCCAGCAGCCGACATGGAGGGGTTGGGGAAGCTTTCTTT. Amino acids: CASSRHGGVGEAFF.

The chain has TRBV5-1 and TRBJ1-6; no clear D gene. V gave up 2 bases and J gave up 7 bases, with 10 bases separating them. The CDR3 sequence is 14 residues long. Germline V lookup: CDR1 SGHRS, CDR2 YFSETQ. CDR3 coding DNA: TGCGCCAGCAGCTTCGGCAGCGCAAATTCACCCCTCCACTTT. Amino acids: CASSFGSANSPLHF.

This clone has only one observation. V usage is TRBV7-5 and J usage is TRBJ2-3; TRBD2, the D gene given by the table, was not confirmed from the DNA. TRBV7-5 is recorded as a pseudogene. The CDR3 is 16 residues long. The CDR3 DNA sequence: TGTGCCAGAAGCCCCCGACTAGCGGGAGTAGTTGATACGCAGTATTTT. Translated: CARSPRLAGVVDTQYF.

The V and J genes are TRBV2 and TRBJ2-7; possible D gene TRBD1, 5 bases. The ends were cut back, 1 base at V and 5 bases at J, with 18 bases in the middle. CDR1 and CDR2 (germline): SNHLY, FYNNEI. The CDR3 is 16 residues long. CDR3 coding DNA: TGTGCCAGCAGTGAAGGGCAGGGCAGTTTTTACCACGAGCAGTACTTC. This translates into CASSEGQGSFYHEQYF.

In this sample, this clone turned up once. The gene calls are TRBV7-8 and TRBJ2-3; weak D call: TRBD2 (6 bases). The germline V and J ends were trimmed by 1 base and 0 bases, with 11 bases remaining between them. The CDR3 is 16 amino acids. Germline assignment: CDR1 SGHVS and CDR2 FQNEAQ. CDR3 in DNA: TGTGCCAGCAGCTTAGGCGGCGGGGCTAGCACAGATACGCAGTATTTT. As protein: CASSLGGGASTDTQYF.

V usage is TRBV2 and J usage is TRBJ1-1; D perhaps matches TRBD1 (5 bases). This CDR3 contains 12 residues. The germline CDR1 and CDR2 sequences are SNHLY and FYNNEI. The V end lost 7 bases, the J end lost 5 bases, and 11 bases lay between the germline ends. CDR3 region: CASTGGETEAFF. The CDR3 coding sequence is TGTGCCAGCACGGGGGGGGAAACTGAAGCTTTCTTT.

Written as DNA, the CDR3 is TGCGCCAGCAGCTTGGTACTAGCGGGCTCAAATACGCAGTATTTT. It yields the protein CASSLVLAGSNTQYF. This sequence joins TRBV5-1 and TRBJ2-3; 9 nucleotides align to TRBD2. V was clipped by 0 bases and J by 7 bases; unmatched bases: 6. This CDR3 contains 15 residues. Germline V gives CDR1 SGHRS, CDR2 YFSETQ.

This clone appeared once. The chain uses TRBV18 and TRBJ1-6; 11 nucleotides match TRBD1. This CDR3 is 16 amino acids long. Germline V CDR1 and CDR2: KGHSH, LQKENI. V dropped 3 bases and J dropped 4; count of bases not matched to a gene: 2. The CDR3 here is CASSPGTGGYNSPLHF. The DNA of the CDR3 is TGTGCCAGCTCACCGGGGACAGGGGGGTATAATTCACCCCTCCACTTT.

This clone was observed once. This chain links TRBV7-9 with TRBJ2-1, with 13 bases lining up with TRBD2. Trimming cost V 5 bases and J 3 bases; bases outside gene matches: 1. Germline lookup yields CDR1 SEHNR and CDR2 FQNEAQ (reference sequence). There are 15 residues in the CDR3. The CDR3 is CASSGLAGDYNEQFF. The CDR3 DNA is TGTGCCAGCAGCGGACTAGCGGGGGACTACAATGAGCAGTTCTTC.